Listed here is a single T cell receptor (beta chain). The antigen it binds to is not known. It has no much larger one-base neighbor in the sample; base qualities were not kept. TCR CDR3 regions were amplified from genomic DNA by multiplex PCR using the deep immunoSEQ assay. Extracted genomic DNA from each cell subset was spread evenly across all wells of several immunoSEQ 96-well plates, with each plate serving as a replicate. For sorted subsets, each replicate PCR was loaded with 200 to 250 ng genomic DNA, equivalent to some 31,000 T cell genomes. Purified libraries were quantified with a Qubit 3.0 fluorometer, sized on a Bioanalyzer 2100, and re-quantified with the KAPA Library Quantification kit. Each immunoSEQ 96-well plate was sequenced on its own single-read 150-cycle Illumina NextSeq 550 flow cell. Concerning the study's data processing: Because the immunoSEQ output included only junctional sequences and no quality scores, the filtering could not be the same as the filtering used for full-length reads. Sequences were annotated with PyIR, a Python wrapper for IgBLAST v1.9, using IMGT germline references to assign V/J genes and CDR3. Reads with weak V/J assignments (E-value above 1e-6), missing CDR3, stop codons, out-of-frame junctions, or ambiguous translated residues were removed. V3J clonotypes were defined as sequences sharing an identical inferred V gene, J gene, and CDR3 amino acid sequence. Percentage overlap between repertoires was calculated by dividing the number of shared unique clonotypes by the size of the smaller repertoire. RTK rarefaction, the Chao1 estimator, and Recon v2.1 estimates of unobserved clonotypes were used to assess repertoire richness. For all TCRbeta clonotypes obtained by the gDNA method from a few donors, generation probabilities were computed with OLGA. Drawn from immuneACCESS, this table holds only the in-frame rearrangements with V and J called that TCRdb kept. Clones are partly lost; checked studies trace under half to an unresolved V gene and leave the rest unexplained. V and J calls and clone size are copied from that table; D and trimming were computed from the DNA. Recorded for this sample are a few million clones; around 94% of them occurred a single time. Clones ranked in the top ten supply over 0.12% of the sample.

Trimming removed 1 base from V and 7 bases from J, leaving 5 bases between the germline ends. Based on the germline V gene (reference sequence), the CDR1 and CDR2 sequences are SEHNR and FQNEAQ. The CDR3 measures 12 amino acids from cysteine to phenylalanine. Of the read, only the CDR3 DNA is kept; its 36 bases are in frame from base 1. The donors were healthy, HIV-negative adults with no recently reported acute infections or vaccinations. Every donor was a Caucasian adult living in Nashville, Tennessee, USA. CD4+ T cells were enriched by magnetic negative selection; naive cells were then positively selected on CD45RA, and the negative fraction formed the memory subset. After blood collection by leukapheresis, PBMCs were isolated using Ficoll-Histopaque density gradient centrifugation and then cryopreserved in the vapor phase of liquid nitrogen. Analytical flow cytometry was used to check the purity and quantity of each magnetically sorted T cell population. Genomic DNA was isolated from every sorted fraction and measured by UV absorbance on a Nanodrop 2000c.

This record comes from a study of shared clonotypes between healthy human individuals (dated by TCRdb to between 2020 and 2021). Regarding the complete study: The cohort included three men and two women between 18 and 49 years of age. For each donor, CD4 naive and CD4 memory were each given three plates, CD8 naive was given two plates, and CD8 memory was given one plate. Blood TCR repertoires of about 5 healthy adults were deeply sequenced to estimate repertoire size and the extent of clonotype sharing between individuals. To increase sequencing depth and limit assay-specific biases, different laboratories used diverse techniques to prepare libraries and sequence TCR repertoires. Per donor, leukapheresis produced somewhere between about 0.85 and 9.5 billion PBMCs.

Results the study describes overall, beyond this receptor: Sampling was restricted to blood, and TCR repertoires in tissues likely differ from the TCR repertoires found in blood. Even with the large sequencing depth, rarefaction of the sorted-subset datasets indicated that sequencing was incomplete. Sharing across several donors was observed for approximately 4.6% of naive CD4, over 3% of naive CD8, roughly 2.3% of memory CD4, and 0.4% of memory CD8 clonotypes. Compared with non-shared clonotypes, clonotypes shared by all four sorted-subset donors had higher generation probabilities. The genetic and exposure-history diversity represented was limited by the small number of donors. Naive subsets generally had larger estimated clonotype richness than memory subsets did. Pairwise subsampling led to the expectation that sequencing depth would affect the degree of clonotype sharing among donors.

The chain is encoded by TRBV7-9 joined to TRBJ1-3; TRBD1 is a possible D gene, resting on 5 matching bases. The sequencing input was naive CD4+ T cells sorted from blood. According to the study, the label for this sample's cell subset or site signals: CD45RA+ positively selected. The receptor was derived from a man younger than 35 in good health. The CDR3 sequence is CASSLGDNTIYF. The base sequence is TGTGCCAGCAGCTTAGGGGACAACACCATATATTTT. The CDR3, completed at both ends by the reference TRBV7-9 and TRBJ1-3 genes, gives the full variable domain DTGVSQNPRHKITKRGQNVTFRCDPISEHNRLYWYRQTLGQGPEFLTYFQNEAQLEKSRLLSDRFSAERPKGSFSTLEIQRTEQGDSAMYLCASSLGDNTIYFGEGSWLTVV.